One sample yielded the 10 T cell receptor beta chains listed below, sequenced in a study of shared clonotypes between healthy human individuals. Sequencing was performed with immunoSEQ multiplex PCR; in TCRdb, only in-frame clones are kept and a portion is missing. Here the sample spans 730,000 or so clones, around 72% being singletons. The source material was memory CD4+ T cells sorted from blood. Subset: CD45RA-negative fraction. Receptor source: a woman under 40 in good health.

The genes are TRBV19 and TRBJ2-3, with TRBD2 matching 7 bases. This CDR3 has 15 residues. In germline, CDR1 is LNHDA, CDR2 SQIVND (reference sequence). Losses at the gene ends were 6 bases for V and 2 bases for J; bases not matched to a gene: 8. The CDR3 nucleotides read TGTGCCAGTAGCACACGGGACTACTACACAGATACGCAGTATTTT. This encodes CASSTRDYYTDTQYF.

This chain joins TRBV29-1 and TRBJ1-3; D unresolved. V lost 5 bases and J lost 0, with 11 bases in between. Germline lookup yields CDR1 SQVTM and CDR2 ANQGSEA. This CDR3 is 14 amino acids long. The CDR3 DNA is TGCAGCGTTCACAGCGATGGCTCTGGAAACACCATATATTTT. Protein: CSVHSDGSGNTIYF. The variable domain in full, completed from reference TRBV29-1 and TRBJ1-3, reads SAVISQKPSRDICQRGTSLTIQCQVDSQVTMMFWYRQQPGQSLTLIATANQGSEATYESGFVIDKFPISRPNLTFSTLTVSNMSPEDSSIYLCSVHSDGSGNTIYFGEGSWLTVV.

This clone was detected only a few times. This chain joins TRBV19 and TRBJ2-7; 7 bases agree with TRBD1. Trimming at V came to 6 bases and at J to 2 bases, leaving 10 bases not matched to a gene. Per germline, CDR1 LNHDA and CDR2 SQIVND (reference sequence). The CDR3 spans 15 residues. Here the CDR3 reads CASRERTGEPYEQYF. CDR3 in DNA: TGTGCCAGTAGGGAACGTACAGGGGAACCCTACGAGCAGTACTTC.

V usage is TRBV7-9 and J usage is TRBJ1-2, with D uncertain. From germline, CDR1 is SEHNR and CDR2 FQNEAQ (reference sequence). V lost 7 bases and J 3 bases, leaving 9 bases between the germline ends. The CDR3 covers 12 residues. The CDR3 DNA reads as TGTGCCAGCACCTCCCAATACTATGGCTACACCTTC. This translates into CASTSQYYGYTF.

The chain joins TRBV5-1 to TRBJ2-5; possibly TRBD1 for D (8 bases). With 4 bases removed from V and 3 bases from J, the gap between germline ends came to 13 bases. The germline V gene encodes CDR1 SGHRS and CDR2 YFSETQ. This CDR3 comprises 14 residues. CDR3 amino acids: CASSPQGGKETQYF. The CDR3 bases are TGCGCCAGCAGCCCACAGGGGGGGAAAGAGACCCAGTACTTC.

The chain employs TRBV28 and TRBJ2-3; D is perhaps TRBD1 (5 bases). Germline values: CDR1 MDHEN, CDR2 SYDVKM. The ends were cut back, 2 bases at V and 10 bases at J, with 10 bases in the middle. This CDR3 comprises 12 residues. The CDR3 region has the DNA TGTGCCAGCAGTTTAAGCCCAGGGTCGCAGTATTTT. Its translation is CASSLSPGSQYF.

The rearrangement joins TRBV19 to TRBJ2-7; weak D call: TRBD1 (6 bases). Trimming pared 5 bases from V and 6 bases from J, leaving 11 bases between. The CDR3 spans 12 residues. Germline V CDR1 and CDR2: LNHDA, SQIVND (reference sequence). Here the CDR3 DNA reads TGTGCCAGTAGTCATAGGGGGAGCGAGCAGTACTTC. It is translated as CASSHRGSEQYF.

The chain combines TRBV29-1 with TRBJ2-2, with D possibly being TRBD1 (5 bases). Germline V CDR1 and CDR2: SQVTM, ANQGSEA. V lost 5 bases to trimming and J lost 0 bases, with 13 bases between them. This CDR3 region has 15 residues. Here the CDR3 DNA reads TGCAGCGTTAAGGGGCGGAACGCGAACACCGGGGAGCTGTTTTTT. It translates to CSVKGRNANTGELFF.

This chain joins TRBV7-9 and TRBJ2-5; 8 bases are shared with TRBD1. The length of the CDR3 is 16 residues. Looked up from germline, CDR1 is SEHNR and CDR2 is FQNEAQ (reference sequence). The trim removed 1 base at V and 2 bases at J, leaving 6 bases unmatched. CDR3 in amino acids: CASSLGGTGRQETQYF. CDR3 DNA sequence: TGTGCCAGCAGCTTAGGAGGGACAGGCAGACAAGAGACCCAGTACTTC.

The chain couples TRBV10-1 to TRBJ2-7; D perhaps matches TRBD1 (5 bases). The CDR3 consists of 13 residues. Germline V gene sequence: CDR1 WNHNN, CDR2 SYGVQD (reference sequence). With 8 bases removed from V and 6 bases from J, the gap between germline ends came to 17 bases. This chain's CDR3 is CASAPAGNGEQYF. The CDR3 coding sequence is TGCGCCAGCGCTCCGGCAGGGAATGGCGAGCAGTACTTC.